This is a list of T cell receptor beta chains from one sample in a study of blood T cell repertoires in COVID-19. Here immunoSEQ multiplex PCR was the method, and the copy in TCRdb shows in-frame clones only, minus some. The sample lists tens of thousands of clones, 60% to 80% seen once, with about 7.4% in the top ten. The sequenced sample consisted of peripheral blood. Source of these receptors: a woman aged 60-75 years with acute or convalescent COVID-19. CDR3s include the opening cysteine and the closing phenylalanine or tryptophan. Each record gives: J gene, V gene, CDR3 length, clone size, D gene, CDR3 DNA, CDR3 protein. The D gene is left open where the match is weak. A row's size may be missing; if present it is once, few, many or a size class.

TRBJ2-3	TRBV19	16	.	TRBD2	TGTGCCAGTAGTCCAGGAGCCCGGGGGGGCAGTGATACGCAGTATTTT	CASSPGARGGSDTQYF
TRBJ2-1	TRBV19	13	.	.	TGTGCCAGTAGTCGCGCGGGATACAATGAGCAGTTCTTC	CASSRAGYNEQFF
TRBJ1-2	TRBV11-2	15	.	.	TGTGCCAGCAGCGCATTGACAGTCTTGGGCTATGGCTACACCTTC	CASSALTVLGYGYTF
TRBJ2-6	TRBV19	16	once	.	TGTGCCAGTAGTCGGACAGCTAGAAGCGGGGCCAACGTCCTGACTTTC	CASSRTARSGANVLTF
TRBJ2-5	TRBV5-6	12	.	.	TGTGCCAGCAGCTGGGAGACGGAGACCCAGTACTTC	CASSWETETQYF
TRBJ2-1	TRBV5-5	15	once	.	TGTGCCAGCACCCCCGGGTCGAGCTCCTACAATGAGCAGTTCTTC	CASTPGSSSYNEQFF
TRBJ1-3	TRBV15	15	few	.	TGTGCCACCAGCAGAGCCGGGTACGTCGGAAACACCATATATTTT	CATSRAGYVGNTIYF
TRBJ2-7	TRBV10-3	15	.	TRBD1	TGTGCCATCTCGCAAGCCGGGACAGTCACCTACGAGCAGTACTTC	CAISQAGTVTYEQYF
TRBJ1-5	TRBV12-2	15	.	.	TGTGCAAGTCGCTTAAAAGAGAGGGCGAATCAGCCCCAGCATTTT	CASRLKERANQPQHF
TRBJ2-4	TRBV4-1	13	once	.	TGCGCCAGCAGCCTAGGACACAAAAACATTCAGTACTTC	CASSLGHKNIQYF
TRBJ2-7	TRBV7-6	18	.	TRBD2	TGTGCCAGCAGCCAGACTAGCGGGGGGGTAAGGAGCTCCTACGAGCAGTACTTC	CASSQTSGGVRSSYEQYF
TRBJ2-2	TRBV24-1	16	.	TRBD1	TGTGCCACCAGTGAAACAGGGGGCGCGGACACCGGGGAGCTGTTTTTT	CATSETGGADTGELFF
TRBJ1-4	TRBV6-5	16	.	TRBD1	TGTGCCAGCAGTTACTCTATCGGACAGGGTAATGAAAAACTGTTTTTT	CASSYSIGQGNEKLFF
TRBJ1-1	TRBV11-2	14	few	TRBD1	TGTGCCAGCAGCTTAGGACAGGGGACGACTGAAGCTTTCTTT	CASSLGQGTTEAFF
TRBJ1-6	TRBV4-1	15	.	TRBD1	TGCGCCAGCAGCCTCCAGGACAGGGGACAATCACCCCTCCACTTT	CASSLQDRGQSPLHF
TRBJ2-2	TRBV11-2	16	.	TRBD2	TGTGCCAGCAGCCACGAGGCGGGGGGGAACACCGGGGAGCTGTTTTTT	CASSHEAGGNTGELFF
TRBJ1-3	TRBV4-1	17	.	.	TGCGCCAGCAGCCAGGGAGAGTCCAGGAGCTCTGGAAACACCATATATTTT	CASSQGESRSSGNTIYF
TRBJ1-1	TRBV14	16	.	.	TGTGCCAGCACCCTAACCGGGGAAGGGGGGGATACTGAAGCTTTCTTT	CASTLTGEGGDTEAFF
TRBJ1-2	TRBV2	15	.	TRBD1	TGTGCCAGCAGTGAAGCGCTGACAGGGCAGTATGGCTACACCTTC	CASSEALTGQYGYTF
TRBJ2-5	TRBV28	15	.	.	TGTGCCAGCAGCCCACCGACATCTCTCCAAGAGACCCAGTACTTC	CASSPPTSLQETQYF